The text below deals with one T cell receptor (beta chain). The protocol was immunoSEQ multiplex PCR, while the TCRdb copy is restricted to in-frame clones and leaves out a portion. The sample includes approximately 390,000 clones, approximately 88% of them seen just once. The germline CDR1 and CDR2 sequences are LGHDT and YNNKEL (reference sequence). This CDR3 has 13 amino acids. V was shortened by 4 bases and J by 1 base, with 7 bases between the two germline ends. The sample belongs to a study of blood T cell repertoires in COVID-19. In the study overall: Spain, Italy and the United States supplied samples that represented acute and convalescent COVID-19. The cDNA or gDNA used as material had been derived from T cells, B-cell-depleted T cells, or PBMCs.

The participants were between roughly 18 and 89 years old and came from under 25 US areas. Cohorts were based on clinical histories the participants reported. The sequenced sample consisted of PBMCs or T cells enriched from blood (not recorded which). The genes are TRBV3-1 (or the pseudogene TRBV3-2) and TRBJ2-5; D not resolved. The TCR sequence derives from a woman aged 40 to 50 with acute COVID-19. CDR3 sequence (DNA): TGTGCCAGCAGCCGCAGTTTCCAAGAGACCCAGTACTTC. Encoded protein: CASSRSFQETQYF.